This T cell receptor (beta chain) was identified in a study of technical replicates of blood from several donors. This clone has a single count. Trimming shortened V by 2 bases and J by 7 bases, and 9 bases separated the two germline ends. This CDR3 is 14 amino acids long. Germline assignment: CDR1 MNHEY and CDR2 SVGAGI. The protocol was immunoSEQ multiplex PCR, while the TCRdb copy is restricted to in-frame clones and leaves out a portion. The table records 98,000 or so clones, nearly 97% of them present only once. The genes are TRBV6-5 and TRBJ1-6; D is unclear. This TCR came from a human donor in good health. What was sequenced was T cells isolated from PBMCs. This chain's CDR3 is CASSYGRLNSPLHF. Here the CDR3 DNA reads TGTGCCAGCAGTTACGGCAGATTGAATTCACCCCTCCACTTT.